The 22 T cell receptor delta chains below were found in one sample sequenced in a study of DNA immune sequencing with unique molecular identifiers (dated by TCRdb to 2018 to 2021). Library prep was done by multiplex PCR. Sequencing instrument: Illumina MiniSeq. A 32-plex assay amplified the genomic DNA, with primers for all 8 TRDV and 4 TRDJ genes spanning the CDR3. A 12-nucleotide UMI was introduced during 3 to 4 barcoding PCR cycles, after which a second PCR was performed with Illumina adapter primers. TCRdb recomputed clones from the public reads with CATT; identical DNA rows were then combined. A total of approximately 2,500 delta-chain clones appear in this sample, almost 8.5% of them only once. The ten largest clonotypes hold around 50% of the sample. The sequencing input was gamma-delta T cells enriched from blood buffy coat, or unenriched PBMCs (not recorded which). These receptors were obtained from a human donor in good health.

On this clone itself: The protein TCRdb lists belongs to a much larger clone and differs from this DNA's translation at residue 4, which points to a read error; the protein shown is made from the DNA. The chain couples TRDV2 to TRDJ3; D gene ambiguous. There are 19 residues in the CDR3. V gave up 6 bases and J gave up 0 bases, with 20 bases separating them. Germline CDR1 reads GEAIGNYY; CDR2 reads EKD. This CDR3 is CACYQIKEEPSWDTRQMFF. The CDR3, as DNA: TGTGCCTGTTACCAAATCAAGGAGGAGCCCTCCTGGGACACCCGACAGATGTTTTTC.

Concerning this clone itself: This probably arose from a read error, given a far larger clone one base away. Other DNA sequences in the same sample also yield this CDR3. The V call is TRDV2, the J call TRDJ2, with D perhaps TRDD3 (6 bases). The CDR3 is made up of 17 amino acids. V shed 0 bases and J shed 6 bases, with 19 bases lying between them. Germline lookup yields CDR1 GEAIGNYY and CDR2 EKD. CDR3: CACDTGLGGPEAAQLFF. The CDR3 DNA follows: TGTGCCTGTGACACCGGTCTAGGGGGACCCGAGGCAGCACAACTCTTCTTT.

This clone counts as medium-sized. V and J are TRDV1 and TRDJ1; TRDD2 matches 8 bases. The CDR3 has 23 amino acids. Trimming removed 3 bases from V and 0 bases from J; junction bases left unmatched: 27. Germline CDR1 is TSWWSYY and CDR2 is QGS. Here the CDR3 reads CALGDLPRTSYVRGGTYTDKLIF. The DNA for the CDR3 is TGTGCTCTTGGGGACCTACCAAGGACTTCCTACGTCCGGGGGGGGACGTACACCGATAAACTCATCTTT.

This clone was detected only a few times. J is TRDJ1 and V is TRDV2; TRDD3 matches at 11 bases. Germline V CDR1 and CDR2: GEAIGNYY, EKD. This CDR3 spans 17 amino acids. J lost 0 bases, V lost 1 base, and 6 bases had no gene match. CDR3: CACDTLLGDKYTDKLIF. For the CDR3, the DNA is TGTGCCTGTGACACTTTACTGGGGGATAAGTACACCGATAAACTCATCTTT.

Concerning this clone: One base separates it from a far larger clone, so it is likely a read error. Other DNA sequences from this sample encode an identical CDR3 as well. The chain joins TRDV2 to TRDJ1; the match to TRDD3 covers 7 bases. The CDR3 contains 15 residues. The germline V gene has CDR1 GEAIGNYY and CDR2 EKD. CDR3 in amino acids: CACDLLGTDTDKLIF. For the CDR3, the DNA is TGTGCCTGTGACCTACTGGGGACAGACACTGATAAACTCATCTTT.

This clone was counted ten times or more. This sequence is one base from a far larger clone and is likely a read error. Within the sample, other DNA sequences also encode this same CDR3. The chain recombines TRDV2 with TRDJ1, with 7 bases identical to TRDD3. CDR3 length equals 15 residues. With 5 bases clipped from V and 4 bases from J, the junction kept 12 bases outside the gene matches. Germline lookup yields CDR1 GEAIGNYY and CDR2 EKD. The CDR3 DNA sequence: TGTGCCTGTGCCCAACTAGGGGATAGGGACGATAAACTCATCTTT. It yields the protein CACAQLGDRDDKLIF.

This clone was detected ten times or more. The protein held in TCRdb is that of a much larger clone and does not match this DNA's translation at residue 4, likely because of a read error; the protein shown is translated from the DNA. The V and J genes are TRDV2 and TRDJ1; 11 bases are shared with TRDD3. The germline gives CDR1 GEAIGNYY, CDR2 EKD. Germline trimming cut 6 bases from V and 4 bases from J; bases unmatched to any gene: 9. CDR3 size: 15 residues. For the CDR3, the DNA is TGTGCCTGTACCCAACTGGGGGATAGGGACGATAAACTCATCTTT. It encodes CACTQLGDRDDKLIF.

A few counts support this clone. The rearrangement joins TRDV2 to TRDJ3; 12 nucleotides align to TRDD3. Per germline, CDR1 GEAIGNYY and CDR2 EKD. The CDR3 runs to 21 residues. V gave up 0 bases and J gave up 0 bases; unmatched junction bases: 8. Here the CDR3 reads CACDTLLGDTRSSWDTRQMFF. DNA of the CDR3: TGTGCCTGTGACACCCTACTGGGGGATACCCGAAGCTCCTGGGACACCCGACAGATGTTTTTC.

The V gene was left uncalled, and the J gene is TRDJ1; the table's D call of TRDD3 was not tested on the DNA. The CDR3 has 18 residues. Here the CDR3 DNA reads TGTGCTCTTGGGGAAAGGACGGCCCATACGATTGGGGCCGATAAACTCATCTTT. It specifies CALGERTAHTIGADKLIF.

The rearrangement links TRDV2 to TRDJ1; 11 bases align to TRDD3. The CDR3 consists of 20 residues. J lost 1 base, V lost 0 bases, and 15 bases had no gene match. CDR1 and CDR2 from the germline V gene are GEAIGNYY and EKD. Written as DNA, the CDR3 is TGTGCCTGTGACACCGTAGGACCTGGGGGATACAAGGGGGCCACCGATAAACTCATCTTT. It specifies CACDTVGPGGYKGATDKLIF.

J gene TRDJ1 was identified, but the V gene was not called; the table's D gene call, TRDD3, was not cross checked with the DNA. The CDR3 runs 18 residues. CDR3 residues: CALGGTVGGYAYTDKLIF. The CDR3 coding sequence is TGTGCTCTTGGGGGGACCGTTGGGGGATACGCGTACACCGATAAACTCATCTTT.

V usage is TRDV2 and J usage is TRDJ1; perhaps TRDD3 as D (6 bases). The V end lost 6 bases, the J end lost 0 bases, and 13 bases lay between the germline ends. This CDR3 comprises 14 residues. In germline, CDR1 is GEAIGNYY, CDR2 EKD. CDR3 bases: TGTGCCTGTCCTCTGGGGACTTACACCGATAAACTCATCTTT. It yields the protein CACPLGTYTDKLIF.

This clone was seen a handful of times. The chain carries TRDV2 and TRDJ1; 7 bases fit TRDD3. V was clipped by 0 bases and J by 1 base; unmatched bases: 10. Germline-derived CDR1 and CDR2 are GEAIGNYY and EKD. The CDR3 is made up of 17 amino acids. CDR3 sequence: CACDTVGYTMGTDKLIF. The CDR3 bases are TGTGCCTGTGACACCGTGGGATACACGATGGGCACCGATAAACTCATCTTT.

A remark on this clone: A much more abundant neighbour one base away suggests this may be a read error. The chain has TRAV29/DV5 and TRDJ1; 12 bases are shared with TRDD3. The J gene comes from matching the DNA to germline here; TCRdb lacks it. CDR1 is NSMFDY and CDR2 is ISSIKDK in the germline V gene. V shed 4 bases and J 2 bases; nucleotides not matched to a gene: 24. The CDR3 runs to 21 residues. The CDR3 reads CAAERGKVYWGIPHPTDKLIF. The CDR3 bases are TGTGCAGCAGAACGTGGGAAGGTGTACTGGGGGATACCCCACCCAACCGATAAACTCATCTTT.

This clone was found a few times. A far larger clone lies a single base away; this is likely a read error. This specimen includes other DNA sequences encoding the same CDR3. The CDR3 nucleotides are TGTGCCTGTGACTCCGTACTGGGCGAGTACACCGATAAACTCATCTTT. Protein product: CACDSVLGEYTDKLIF. The chain has TRDV2 and TRDJ1; weak D call: TRDD3 (6 bases). Germline loops: CDR1 GEAIGNYY, CDR2 EKD. The V end was cut by 3 bases, the J end by 0 bases, with 16 bases between. The CDR3 consists of 16 residues.

This clone was counted at least ten times. The V and J genes are TRDV2 and TRDJ1, with TRDD3 matching 9 bases. After removal of 0 bases from V and 3 bases from J, the junction contained 16 bases not matched to a gene. The germline V gene encodes CDR1 GEAIGNYY and CDR2 EKD. This CDR3 contains 19 residues. The CDR3 here is CACDTVVSATGGESDKLIF. The DNA of the CDR3 is TGTGCCTGTGACACCGTAGTAAGCGCGACTGGGGGAGAATCCGATAAACTCATCTTT.

V and J are TRDV2 and TRDJ1; TRDD3 aligns across 10 bases. The CDR3 is 17 residues long. From germline, CDR1 is GEAIGNYY and CDR2 EKD. V lost 0 bases to trimming and J lost 0 bases; unmatched junction nucleotides: 6. The CDR3 DNA follows: TGTGCCTGTGACACCGTGAACTGGGGGATCTACACCGATAAACTCATCTTT. Translated: CACDTVNWGIYTDKLIF.

This clone was counted a few times. TCRdb's protein for this DNA is that of a much larger clone and differs from the translation at residue 14, likely a read error; the protein shown is the DNA translation. The chain joins TRDV2 to TRDJ3; the D gene is possibly TRDD3 (5 bases). This CDR3 has 17 amino acids. Germline V CDR1 and CDR2: GEAIGNYY, EKD. CDR3 DNA sequence: TGTGCCTGTGACACATCGCCCCCCTCCTGGGACACCCGACCGATGTTTTTC. Encoded protein: CACDTSPPSWDTRPMFF.

In the case of this clone: A much more abundant neighbour one base away suggests this may be a read error. The chain links TRDV1 to TRDJ1; D may be TRDD2 (8 bases). V was trimmed by 3 bases and J by 0 bases, leaving 35 bases between them. CDR1 is TSWWSYY, CDR2 QGS, per germline. This CDR3 is built from 23 residues. Here the CDR3 DNA reads TGTGCTCTTGGGGACCTACCAAGGACTTCCTACGTCCGGTGGGGGACGTACACCGATAAACTCATCTTT. This translates into CALGDLPRTSYVRWGTYTDKLIF.

The CDR3 nucleotides read TGTGCTCTTGGGTCAAACAGGGAACTGGGGGGGAACACCGATAAACTCATCTTT. Its translation: CALGSNRELGGNTDKLIF. No V gene call was produced; the J gene was TRDJ1; the D call of TRDD3 is as the table states it, not checked on the DNA. This CDR3 is built from 18 residues.

The chain links TRDV3 to TRDJ1; TRDD3 matches at 10 bases. Assignment of the J gene here rests on matching the DNA to germline, because TCRdb gives none. From germline, CDR1 is TVYSNPD and CDR2 GDNSRS (reference sequence). The CDR3 totals 19 residues. The V and J ends lost 0 bases and 0 bases, in that order; junction bases with no gene match: 16. CDR3 in amino acids: CAFRRDLHWGMMYTDKLIF. Written as DNA, the CDR3 is TGTGCCTTTAGGCGGGACTTACACTGGGGGATGATGTACACCGATAAACTCATCTTT.

In its sample, this clone was seen many times. The V gene is TRDV1, the J gene TRDJ1; TRDD3 matches at 13 bases. The J gene, left out of TCRdb, was set here by checking the DNA against germline. CDR1 is TSWWSYY, CDR2 QGS, per germline. J lost 6 bases, V lost 4 bases, and 26 bases had no gene match. The CDR3 sequence is 22 residues long. The CDR3 sequence is CALGAYLPTGGYESLYCNKLIF. Here the CDR3 DNA reads TGTGCTCTTGGGGCTTACCTTCCTACTGGGGGATACGAATCTCTTTATTGCAATAAACTCATCTTT.